This TCR beta chain is from a study of T cell responses to AZD1222 COVID-19 vaccine. Comment on this clone: No antigen is known for it.

Clones were read by immunoSEQ multiplex PCR, and TCRdb kept only the in-frame ones, dropping some. The sample lists 100,000 to 120,000 clones, roughly 90% seen once, with under 3% in the top ten. The CDR3 is 12 residues long. Germline assignment: CDR1 MDHEN and CDR2 SYDVKM. Trimming took 5 bases from V and 8 from J, leaving 12 bases between them. Overall study results and limits: Spike-specific TCR breadth rose after two AZD1222 doses, and depth rose as well.

The receptor comes from an adult in good health. The V call is TRBV28, the J call TRBJ2-5; a possible D gene is TRBD1 (6 bases). The starting material was peripheral blood, obtained on day 0 of AZD1222 vaccination. CDR3 residues: CASSATGFTQYF. The DNA for the CDR3 is TGTGCCAGCAGTGCTACAGGGTTTACCCAGTACTTC.